Following are 16 T cell receptor beta chains from one sample sequenced in a study of response to subunit inactivated influenza vaccine. Via MiXCR, TCRdb re-called the RT-PCR reads, giving one row per CDR3 protein. The sample has hundreds of thousands of distinct CDR3 sequences, about 18% seen once. The sequences come from PBMCs from blood, collected about 5 days after vaccination. These receptors were obtained from a man aged 45-60 years who received an inactivated influenza vaccine.

J is TRBJ2-1 and V is TRBV5-1; tentatively, D is TRBD1 (7 bases). Germline assignment: CDR1 SGHRS and CDR2 YFSETQ. CDR3 size: 13 residues. Trimming cost V 6 bases and J 8 bases, with 15 bases left between them. The CDR3: CASNRGGGDEQFF. The DNA of the CDR3 is TGCGCCAGCAACCGTGGAGGGGGCGATGAGCAGTTCTTC. Looking up the rest from reference TRBV5-1 and TRBJ2-1 gives the full variable domain: KAGVTQTPRYLIKTRGQQVTLSCSPISGHRSVSWYQQTPGQGLQFLFEYFSETQRNKGNFPGRFSGRQFSNSRSEMNVSTLELGDSALYLCASNRGGGDEQFFGPGTRLTVL.

V and J are TRBV18 and TRBJ1-2; 11 nucleotides match TRBD1. V dropped 6 bases and J dropped 7; count of bases not matched to a gene: 7. Germline assignment: CDR1 KGHSH and CDR2 LQKENI. This CDR3 region has 14 residues. In nucleotides, the CDR3 is TGTGCCAGCTCCCCTGGACAGGGGGCGTCTGGCTACACCTTC. Translating it yields CASSPGQGASGYTF.

This clonotype showed up just a few times. CDR3 protein: CASRLGLGGDTQYF. The CDR3 nucleotides read TGTGCCAGCAGGTTAGGATTAGGAGGAGATACGCAGTATTTT. The genes are TRBV5-6 and TRBJ2-3, with D maybe TRBD2 (5 bases). Trimming removed 5 bases from V and 5 bases from J, with 15 bases in between. Germline-derived CDR1 and CDR2 are SGHDT and YYEEEE. The length of the CDR3 is 14 residues.

The chain carries TRBV6-1 and TRBJ2-5, with D unresolved. V lost 6 bases and J lost 0, with 5 bases in between. Per germline, CDR1 MNHNS and CDR2 SASEGT. The CDR3 consists of 12 residues. CDR3 sequence: CASRQYQETQYF. In DNA form, the CDR3 reads TGTGCCAGCAGGCAGTACCAAGAGACCCAGTACTTC.

The chain recombines TRBV14 with TRBJ1-4; D gene ambiguous. Trimming removed 1 base from V and 10 bases from J, with 7 bases in between. The CDR3 sequence is 12 residues long. The germline V gene has CDR1 SGHDN and CDR2 FVKESK. The CDR3 here is CASSQGPGKLFF. In DNA, the CDR3 is TGTGCCAGCAGCCAAGGACCAGGAAAACTGTTTTTT.

This sequence joins TRBV30 and TRBJ2-1, with 11 bases lining up with TRBD2. This CDR3 region has 13 residues. V gave up 3 bases and J gave up 7 bases; unmatched junction bases: 2. CDR1 and CDR2 (germline): GTSNPN, SVGIG (reference sequence). The CDR3 sequence is CAWRIAGGNEQFF. In DNA, the CDR3 is TGTGCCTGGAGGATAGCGGGAGGGAATGAGCAGTTCTTC.

This chain joins TRBV12-3 or TRBV12-4 and TRBJ2-2; D not certain. Trimming took 7 bases from V and 3 from J, leaving 6 bases between them. This CDR3 region has 12 residues. In DNA form, the CDR3 reads TGTGCCAGCACCCCAGACACCGGGGAGCTGTTTTTT. This codes for CASTPDTGELFF.

This clonotype showed up just a few times. The V call is TRBV29-1, the J call TRBJ2-7; no clear D. Germline V gene lookup returns CDR1 SQVTM and CDR2 ANQGSEA. V was clipped by 1 base and J by 7 bases, with 14 bases between them. The CDR3 totals 13 residues. As DNA, the CDR3 is TGCAGCGTTGAAGGGGGTCCATCTACGGAGCAGTACTTC. Translating it yields CSVEGGPSTEQYF.

This clonotype was counted at least ten times. The V and J genes are TRBV6-5 and TRBJ2-7; D gene ambiguous. The germline V gene encodes CDR1 MNHEY and CDR2 SVGAGI. The germline V and J ends were trimmed by 0 bases and 3 bases, with 6 bases remaining between them. CDR3 size: 13 residues. The CDR3 loop is CASSYSANYEQYF. CDR3 DNA: TGTGCCAGCAGTTACTCTGCCAACTACGAGCAGTACTTC.

This clonotype was seen more than once but under ten times. The rearrangement joins TRBV7-8 to TRBJ2-5; TRBD2 aligns across 7 bases. Germline assignment: CDR1 SGHVS and CDR2 FQNEAQ. The CDR3 is 15 amino acids. V trimming: 1 base; J trimming: 5 bases; junction bases outside the gene matches: 7. DNA of the CDR3: TGTGCCAGCAGCTTAGAACGTCTCGGGAGGGAGACCCAGTACTTC. It yields the protein CASSLERLGRETQYF.

The rearrangement links TRBV7-8 to TRBJ1-1, with 9 bases identical to TRBD1. Germline V gene sequence: CDR1 SGHVS, CDR2 FQNEAQ. CDR3 length equals 14 residues. The J segment lost 4 bases and the V segment lost 3 bases, leaving 3 bases of the junction unmatched. The chain's CDR3 is CASSFGTGSTEAFF. Here the CDR3 DNA reads TGTGCCAGCAGCTTCGGGACAGGGAGCACTGAAGCTTTCTTT. The whole variable domain, remainder taken from reference TRBV7-8 and TRBJ1-1, is GAGVSQSPRYKVAKRGQDVALRCDPISGHVSLFWYQQALGQGPEFLTYFQNEAQLDKSGLPSDRFFAERPEGSVSTLKIQRTQQEDSAVYLCASSFGTGSTEAFFGQGTRLTVV.

The sample holds a few counts of this clonotype. The chain links TRBV20-1 to TRBJ1-6; 9 nucleotides align to TRBD1. The CDR3 consists of 16 residues. V gave up 4 bases and J gave up 7 bases; unmatched junction bases: 11. Germline V gene lookup returns CDR1 DFQATT and CDR2 SNEGSKA (reference sequence). For the CDR3, the DNA is TGCAGTGCTACCTCCGAGGGACAGGGAAAAAATTCACCCCTCCACTTT. Translation gives CSATSEGQGKNSPLHF.

This chain links TRBV27 with TRBJ1-2, with D tentatively TRBD1 (6 bases). The CDR3 runs to 14 residues. The germline CDR1 and CDR2 sequences are MNHEY and SMNVEV (reference sequence). Trimming took off 6 bases at V and 1 base at J, with 12 bases between the two ends. This CDR3 is CASRQGYNNYGYTF. The CDR3 region has the DNA TGTGCCAGCAGACAGGGATATAATAACTATGGCTACACCTTC.

V and J are TRBV4-3 and TRBJ1-4; weak D call: TRBD1 (5 bases). V was cut by 1 base and J by 0 bases, with 12 bases left in between. The CDR3 loop spans 17 amino acids. CDR1 LGHNA and CDR2 YSLEER come from the germline V gene. CDR3 nucleotides: TGCGCCAGCAGCCAAGTCGGGGGAAGAACAACTAATGAAAAACTGTTTTTT. This encodes CASSQVGGRTTNEKLFF.

This clonotype was seen a handful of times. This chain uses TRBV5-5 with TRBJ2-1; 7 bases agree with TRBD1. The V gene end was trimmed by 1 base and the J gene end by 4 bases; junction bases not matched to a gene: 8. Germline-derived CDR1 and CDR2 are SGHKS and YYEKEE (reference sequence). The CDR3 consists of 16 residues. This CDR3 reads CASSLYTGTEYNEQFF. CDR3 nucleotide sequence: TGTGCCAGCAGCTTGTACACCGGGACAGAATACAATGAGCAGTTCTTC.

The rearrangement links TRBV5-1 to TRBJ2-5; D perhaps matches TRBD2 (5 bases). CDR1 SGHRS and CDR2 YFSETQ come from the germline V gene. This CDR3 comprises 13 residues. Trimming cost V 4 bases and J 2 bases, with 9 bases left between them. CDR3 DNA: TGCGCCAGCAGCCAACCGGGGCAAGAGACCCAGTACTTC. Protein product: CASSQPGQETQYF.